This entry concerns a single T cell receptor (beta chain). Its specificity is unknown. The sample comes from a study of Graves' ophthalmopathy and Graves' hyperthyroidism. Study findings and constraints: Blood was where most expanded thyroid clonotypes above 0.001 frequency also turned up.

Beta-chain TCR CDR3 regions were amplified from RNA transcripts. An initial RT-PCR round employing HTBI primers preceded a second-round multiplex PCR. MiXCR, run by TCRdb on the multiplex PCR reads, gives a single entry per CDR3 protein. This sample carries about 600,000 distinct CDR3 sequences, less than 45% of them seen once, and the ten largest clones take 3.5% to 4.5%. The V gene end was trimmed by 3 bases and the J gene end by 11 bases; junction bases not matched to a gene: 17. CDR3 size: 16 residues. CDR1 LNHDA and CDR2 SQIVND come from the germline V gene (reference sequence). V is TRBV19 and J is TRBJ2-5, with TRBD2 identical over 8 bases. This TCR came from an adult man with Graves' hyperthyroidism. Sequenced: peripheral blood or thyroid tissue (not recorded which). The CDR3 protein is CASSMASGGLTDTQYF. The CDR3 coding sequence is TGTGCCAGTAGTATGGCCAGCGGGGGACTCACAGATACGCAGTACTTC.